This record looks at one T cell receptor (beta chain) sequence and its context. Trimming removed 2 bases from V and 13 bases from J, with 12 bases in between. The CDR3 is made up of 12 amino acids. Germline V gene sequence: CDR1 SGHVS, CDR2 FQNEAQ. The data belong to a study of blood T cell repertoires in COVID-19. Study as a whole: Italy, Spain and the United States were the sources of the convalescent and acute COVID-19 samples. T cells, B-cell-depleted T cells, or PBMCs provided the cDNA or gDNA that served as material.

Authors' methods: Reference gene primer amplification in the assay estimated nucleated cell counts. Repertoires were generated with immunoSEQ multiplex PCR, while TCRdb's copy carries only in-frame clones and drops some. V, J and clone size derive from that table, while D and trimming were established from the DNA sequence. Among under 85,000 clones listed, around 80% were seen once. The gene calls are TRBV7-8 and TRBJ2-1, with D perhaps TRBD2 (5 bases). The sequenced sample was peripheral blood. This sequence was found in a man aged 60 to 75 with active or convalescent COVID-19. The CDR3 here is CASSLSKRDQFF. CDR3 bases: TGTGCCAGCAGCTTAAGTAAGAGGGATCAGTTCTTC.